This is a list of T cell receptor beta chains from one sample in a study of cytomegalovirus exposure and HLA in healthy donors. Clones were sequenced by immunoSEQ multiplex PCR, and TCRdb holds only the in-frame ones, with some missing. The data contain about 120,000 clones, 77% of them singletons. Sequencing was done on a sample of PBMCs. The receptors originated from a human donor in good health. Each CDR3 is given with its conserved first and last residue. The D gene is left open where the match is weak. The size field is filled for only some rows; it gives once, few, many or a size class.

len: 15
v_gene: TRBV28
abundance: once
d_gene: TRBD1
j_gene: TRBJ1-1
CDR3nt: TGTGCCAGCGTACCGGGACAGGGAATTCCTTCTGAAGCTTTCTTT
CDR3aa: CASVPGQGIPSEAFF

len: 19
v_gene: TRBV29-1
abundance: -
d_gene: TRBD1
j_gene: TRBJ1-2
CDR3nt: TGCAGCGTTGACCGGACAGGGGGCAAAAGCGATAAAACTAACTATGGCTACACCTTC
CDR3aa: CSVDRTGGKSDKTNYGYTF

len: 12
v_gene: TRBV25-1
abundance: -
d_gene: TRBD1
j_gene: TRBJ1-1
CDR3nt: TGTGCCGCTAGAGGAACGACAGGGCTAGCTTTCTTT
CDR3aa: CAARGTTGLAFF

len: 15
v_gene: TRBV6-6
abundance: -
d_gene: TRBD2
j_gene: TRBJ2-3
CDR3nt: TGTGCCAGCAGTGCGACTAGCGTCATGGCAGATACGCAGTATTTT
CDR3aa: CASSATSVMADTQYF

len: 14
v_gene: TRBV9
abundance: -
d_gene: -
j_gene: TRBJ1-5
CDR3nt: TGTGCCAGCAGCGTAGAGAGTAGCAATCAGCCCCAGCATTTT
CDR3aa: CASSVESSNQPQHF

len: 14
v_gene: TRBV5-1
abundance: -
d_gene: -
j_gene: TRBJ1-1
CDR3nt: TGCGCCAGCAGCTCCGGGACATTGAACACTGAAGCTTTCTTT
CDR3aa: CASSSGTLNTEAFF

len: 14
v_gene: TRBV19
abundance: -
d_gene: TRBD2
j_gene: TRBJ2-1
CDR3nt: TGTGCCAGTAGCCTTCCGGGACTAGCGGGCGGTGCGTTCTTC
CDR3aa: CASSLPGLAGGAFF

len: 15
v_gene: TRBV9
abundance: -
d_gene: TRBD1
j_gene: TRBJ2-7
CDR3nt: TGTGCCAGCAGCGTAGGGACAGGTCCCTCCTACGAGCAGTACTTC
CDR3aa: CASSVGTGPSYEQYF

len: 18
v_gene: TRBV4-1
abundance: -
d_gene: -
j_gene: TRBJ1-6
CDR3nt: TGCGCCAGCAGCCAAGACGCCCCAAGCGGTACCTATAATTCACCCCTCCACTTT
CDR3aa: CASSQDAPSGTYNSPLHF

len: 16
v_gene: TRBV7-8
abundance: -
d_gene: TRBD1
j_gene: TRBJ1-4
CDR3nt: TGTGCCAGCAGCGAGACGAGCAGGGGGGTAGGAGAAAAACTGTTTTTT
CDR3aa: CASSETSRGVGEKLFF

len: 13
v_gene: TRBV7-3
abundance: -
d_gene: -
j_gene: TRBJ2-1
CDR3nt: TGTGCCAGCAGCTTAGGGGGCTGGGATGAGCAGTTCTTC
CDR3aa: CASSLGGWDEQFF

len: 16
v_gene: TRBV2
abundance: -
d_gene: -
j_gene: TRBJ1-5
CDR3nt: TGTGCCAGCAGTGAGAGGGGGACACAGAGCAATCAGCCCCAGCATTTT
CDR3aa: CASSERGTQSNQPQHF

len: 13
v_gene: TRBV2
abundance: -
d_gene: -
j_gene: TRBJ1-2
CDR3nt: TGTGCCAGCAGCCAACGCATAGACTATGGCTACACCTTC
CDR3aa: CASSQRIDYGYTF

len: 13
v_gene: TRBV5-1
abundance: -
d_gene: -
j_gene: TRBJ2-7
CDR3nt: TGCGCCAGCAGCTTACAAAACTCCTACGAGCAGTACTTC
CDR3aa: CASSLQNSYEQYF

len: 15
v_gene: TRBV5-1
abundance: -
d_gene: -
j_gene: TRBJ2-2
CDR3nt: TGCGCCAGCAGGCCGGGGAATACGAACACCGGGGAGCTGTTTTTT
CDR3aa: CASRPGNTNTGELFF

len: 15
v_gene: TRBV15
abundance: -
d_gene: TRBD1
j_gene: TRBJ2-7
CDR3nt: TGTGCCACCAGCAGAGTCGGGACAGATGATACCGAGCAGTACTTC
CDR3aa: CATSRVGTDDTEQYF

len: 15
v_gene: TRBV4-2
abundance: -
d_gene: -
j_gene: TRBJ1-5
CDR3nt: TGTGCCAGCAGCCAAGATGGGGGGAGGAATCAGCCCCAGCATTTT
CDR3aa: CASSQDGGRNQPQHF

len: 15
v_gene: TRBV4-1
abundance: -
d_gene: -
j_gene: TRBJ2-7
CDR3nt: TGCGCCAGCAACTGGGGAGGACTTAGCTCCTACGAGCAGTACTTC
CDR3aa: CASNWGGLSSYEQYF

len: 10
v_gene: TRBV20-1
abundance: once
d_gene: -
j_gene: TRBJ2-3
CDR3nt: TGCAGTGCTAGTACTCATACGCAGTATTTT
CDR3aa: CSASTHTQYF

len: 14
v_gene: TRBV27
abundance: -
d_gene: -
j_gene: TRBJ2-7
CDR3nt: TGTGCCAGCAGTCGCCCCGGGACTGTATACGAGCAGTACTTC
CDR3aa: CASSRPGTVYEQYF

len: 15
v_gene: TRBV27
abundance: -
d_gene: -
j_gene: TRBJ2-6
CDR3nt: TGTGCCAGCAGTTTAGAGAGGGCTGGGGCCAACGTCCTGACTTTC
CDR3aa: CASSLERAGANVLTF

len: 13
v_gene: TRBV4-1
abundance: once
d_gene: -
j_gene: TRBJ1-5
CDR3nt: TGCGCCAGCAGCCGGGCCTTCAATCAGCCCCAGCATTTT
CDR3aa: CASSRAFNQPQHF

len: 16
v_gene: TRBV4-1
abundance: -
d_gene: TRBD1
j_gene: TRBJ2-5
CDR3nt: TGCGCCAGCAGCCCCTCAAGGGACAGGGGAGGAGAGACCCAGTACTTC
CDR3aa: CASSPSRDRGGETQYF

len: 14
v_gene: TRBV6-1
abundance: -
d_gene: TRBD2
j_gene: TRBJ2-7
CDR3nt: TGTGCCAGCAGAGGTCTAGCGGGACTCTACGAGCAGTACTTC
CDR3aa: CASRGLAGLYEQYF

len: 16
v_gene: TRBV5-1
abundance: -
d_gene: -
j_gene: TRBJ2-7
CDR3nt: TGCGCCAGCAGCCCCGGGGGTTATTCACAGGCCTACGAGCAGTACTTC
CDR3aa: CASSPGGYSQAYEQYF